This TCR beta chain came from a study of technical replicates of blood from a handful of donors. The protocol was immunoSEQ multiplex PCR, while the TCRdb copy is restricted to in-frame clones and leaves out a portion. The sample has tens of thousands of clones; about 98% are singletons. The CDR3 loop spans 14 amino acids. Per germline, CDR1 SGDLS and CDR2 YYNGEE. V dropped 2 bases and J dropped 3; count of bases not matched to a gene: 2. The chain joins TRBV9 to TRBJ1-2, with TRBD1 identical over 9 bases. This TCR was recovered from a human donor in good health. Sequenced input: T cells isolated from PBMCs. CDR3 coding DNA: TGTGCCAGCAGCGTCGGGACAGGGTACTATGGCTACACCTTC. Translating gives CASSVGTGYYGYTF.